These 3 T cell receptor beta chains originate from one sample sequenced in a study of blood T cell repertoires in COVID-19. Measured with immunoSEQ multiplex PCR; TCRdb has only the in-frame clones, and not every one. The sample shows some 490,000 clones, approximately 90% of them seen only once. Sequencing was done on a sample of PBMCs or T cells enriched from blood (not recorded which). All receptors derive from a woman in her fifties or sixties who had recovered from COVID-19.

This CDR3 reads CASGLRTGYSYEQYF. The CDR3 nucleotides are TGTGCTAGTGGTTTAAGGACAGGTTACTCCTACGAGCAGTACTTC. The gene calls are TRBV12-5 and TRBJ2-7; the match to TRBD1 covers 7 bases. V trimming: 3 bases; J trimming: 0 bases; junction bases outside the gene matches: 5. Germline V gene lookup returns CDR1 LGHNT and CDR2 FRNRAP. CDR3 length equals 15 residues.

The J gene is TRBJ2-1, the V gene TRBV9, with TRBD2 matching 10 bases. Trimming at V came to 3 bases and at J to 3 bases, leaving 3 bases not matched to a gene. Looked up from germline, CDR1 is SGDLS and CDR2 is YYNGEE. This CDR3 is 15 amino acids long. The CDR3 DNA is TGTGCCAGCAGCGGATTAGCGGGGGGCTACAATGAGCAGTTCTTC. Translation: CASSGLAGGYNEQFF.

V gene TRBV5-6 combines with J gene TRBJ1-4; 7 positions match TRBD1. The CDR3 length is 12 residues. V was clipped by 4 bases and J by 15 bases; unmatched bases: 9. The germline CDR1 and CDR2 sequences are SGHDT and YYEEEE. As DNA, the CDR3 is TGTGCCAGCAGCCTACTCGACAGGGATTTGTTTTTT. The encoded protein is CASSLLDRDLFF.